These 32 T cell receptor beta chains were all obtained from the same sample, sequenced in a study of CD8+ T cells in alopecia areata. Extracted from the samples, RNA was reverse transcribed into cDNA to serve as the sequencing template. Sequenced by immunoSEQ multiplex PCR; TCRdb stores in-frame clones only, minus some. The sample contains about 12,000 clones, approximately 67% of which appear only once. The treatment: oral pan-JAK inhibitor, 5-10 mg twice daily. Specimens obtained from alopecia areata patients comprised lesional scalp punch biopsies and peripheral blood. This specimen consisted of skin, obtained at week 4, from a patient treated with tofacitinib. Every receptor here comes from a human donor with alopecia areata.

The V call is TRBV29-1, the J call TRBJ1-1, with 9 bases lining up with TRBD1. The germline V gene encodes CDR1 SQVTM and CDR2 ANQGSEA. V trimming: 6 bases; J trimming: 8 bases; junction bases outside the gene matches: 4. The CDR3 has 11 amino acids. CDR3 coding DNA: TGCAGCGTGGGGGACAGGGTGGAAGCTTTCTTT. It encodes CSVGDRVEAFF.

This clone was picked up one time. The rearrangement links TRBV7-8 to TRBJ2-1; D tentatively reads TRBD1 or TRBD2 (5 bases each). The ends were cut back, 5 bases at V and 0 bases at J, with 14 bases in the middle. CDR3 size: 16 residues. Germline values: CDR1 SGHVS, CDR2 FQNEAQ. The CDR3 spells CASSPRGRSSYNEQFF. CDR3 DNA sequence: TGTGCCAGCAGCCCGAGGGGCCGTTCCTCCTACAATGAGCAGTTCTTC.

The rearrangement joins TRBV6-5 to TRBJ1-1; no definite D call. CDR1 and CDR2 (germline): MNHEY, SVGAGI. CDR3 size: 13 residues. The ends were cut back, 8 bases at V and 4 bases at J, with 14 bases in the middle. The CDR3 protein is CASRRGLVTEAFF. In DNA form, the CDR3 reads TGTGCCAGCCGAAGAGGCCTGGTCACTGAAGCTTTCTTT.

This chain uses TRBV11-2 with TRBJ2-7; D could derive from TRBD1 or TRBD2 (5 bases each). Germline loops: CDR1 SGHAT, CDR2 FQNNGV. CDR3 length equals 17 residues. Trimming pared 0 bases from V and 1 base from J, leaving 16 bases between. The CDR3 sequence: CASSLDVGGWGSYEQYF. The CDR3 DNA sequence: TGTGCCAGCAGCTTAGATGTTGGGGGATGGGGTTCCTACGAGCAGTACTTC.

The CDR3 nucleotides read TGTGCCACCGGAGGGACTAGCGCCTACAATGAGCAGTTCTTC. Translating it yields CATGGTSAYNEQFF. The rearrangement joins TRBV27 to TRBJ2-1; TRBD2 agrees at 10 bases. CDR1 MNHEY and CDR2 SMNVEV come from the germline V gene (reference sequence). After removal of 10 bases from V and 2 bases from J, the junction contained 5 bases not matched to a gene. This CDR3 is 14 amino acids long.

This chain joins TRBV29-1 and TRBJ2-5; 7 nucleotides agree with TRBD2. V was pared by 4 bases and J by 2 bases, with 4 bases of the junction left unmatched. Germline V gene data show CDR1 as SQVTM and CDR2 as ANQGSEA. The CDR3 has 13 amino acids. CDR3 loop: CSVGLALQETQYF. DNA of the CDR3: TGCAGCGTTGGACTAGCTCTTCAAGAGACCCAGTACTTC.

The table lists this clone with a count of one. This chain links TRBV5-5 with TRBJ1-2; D remains unclear. From germline, CDR1 is SGHKS and CDR2 YYEKEE (reference sequence). This CDR3 is 16 amino acids long. V lost 5 bases, J lost 3 bases, and 20 bases lay in between. The CDR3 DNA sequence: TGTGCCAGCAGTCTGGAGGGCGATGTGACATACTATGGCTACACCTTC. Translating gives CASSLEGDVTYYGYTF.

The chain uses TRBV6-1 and TRBJ1-4; D is unclear. Germline assignment: CDR1 MNHNS and CDR2 SASEGT. The V and J ends lost 6 bases and 1 base respectively, with 3 bases between them. This CDR3 has 12 amino acids. The CDR3 region has the DNA TGTGCCAGCAGGAGAACTAATGAAAAACTGTTTTTT. This codes for CASRRTNEKLFF.

This clone was counted only a few times. The rearrangement joins TRBV18 to TRBJ2-5, with no clear D. The CDR3 is made up of 15 amino acids. CDR1 is KGHSH and CDR2 is LQKENI in the germline V gene. V was cut by 3 bases and J by 5 bases, with 16 bases left in between. Written as DNA, the CDR3 is TGTGCCAGCTCACCGACACTTCAAACAGACGAGACCCAGTACTTC. Amino acid sequence: CASSPTLQTDETQYF.

The sample holds a few counts of this clone. The chain couples TRBV4-2 to TRBJ2-2; TRBD1 aligns across 7 bases. CDR3 length: 17 amino acids. The germline CDR1 and CDR2 sequences are LGHNA and YNFKEQ. The J segment lost 0 bases and the V segment lost 2 bases, leaving 6 bases of the junction unmatched. The CDR3 DNA reads as TGTGCCAGCAGCCAACTGAAAGGGGGCGCGAACACCGGGGAGCTGTTTTTT. The encoded protein is CASSQLKGGANTGELFF.

This clone appeared a few times. The chain has TRBV2 and TRBJ2-3; 7 bases agree with TRBD1. The CDR3 sequence is 16 residues long. The V gene's germline CDR1 is SNHLY and CDR2 FYNNEI. V was pared by 7 bases and J by 2 bases, with 12 bases of the junction left unmatched. The CDR3 region is CASTGQHNKITDTQYF. The CDR3 DNA sequence: TGTGCCAGCACGGGACAGCATAATAAAATCACAGATACGCAGTATTTT.

By its share, this clone is medium-sized (0.01 to 0.1%). The chain is built from TRBV4-2 and TRBJ2-7, with D possibly called TRBD1 or TRBD2 (5 bases each). Deletions cut 3 bases from V and 5 bases from J, with 17 bases between. CDR1 is LGHNA, CDR2 YNFKEQ, per germline. This CDR3 is built from 15 residues. CDR3 amino acids: CASSQKGAGPDEQYF. The CDR3 region has the DNA TGTGCCAGCAGCCAGAAAGGGGCGGGTCCAGACGAGCAGTACTTC.

V usage is TRBV20-1 and J usage is TRBJ2-4; no definite D call. Germline V gene data show CDR1 as DFQATT and CDR2 as SNEGSKA (reference sequence). V was shortened by 5 bases and J by 7 bases, with 9 bases between the two germline ends. The length of the CDR3 is 11 residues. The DNA for the CDR3 is TGCAGTGCTCCCTTCGTGAACATTCAGTACTTC. Amino acids: CSAPFVNIQYF.

The chain employs TRBV6-5 and TRBJ1-1; 7 bases agree with TRBD1. In germline, CDR1 is MNHEY, CDR2 SVGAGI. The CDR3 has 15 residues. V shed 5 bases, J shed 4 bases, and the junction held 10 bases outside the gene matches. CDR3: CASSGRTGVGTEAFF. CDR3 DNA: TGTGCCAGCAGTGGACGTACAGGGGTTGGCACTGAAGCTTTCTTT.

The rearrangement joins TRBV11-2 to TRBJ2-1, with D perhaps matching TRBD2 (6 bases). Deletions cut 5 bases from V and 9 bases from J, with 23 bases between. Germline values: CDR1 SGHAT, CDR2 FQNNGV. CDR3 length equals 16 residues. This CDR3 is CASSAPLGGLVGEQFF. The CDR3 nucleotides are TGTGCCAGCAGCGCACCGTTGGGGGGACTTGTGGGTGAGCAGTTCTTC.

This clone was detected only once. CDR3 sequence: CASSLDLNSYQDTQYF. In DNA, the CDR3 is TGTGCCAGCAGCTTAGATTTGAACTCCTATCAAGATACGCAGTATTTT. V is TRBV11-3 and J is TRBJ2-3; no definite D call. The ends were cut back, 0 bases at V and 5 bases at J, with 15 bases in the middle. The CDR3 extends over 16 amino acids. The V gene's germline CDR1 is SGHNT and CDR2 YENEEA.

V and J are TRBV30 and TRBJ2-2; D may correspond to TRBD1 or TRBD2 (6 bases each). The CDR3 extends over 15 amino acids. From germline, CDR1 is GTSNPN and CDR2 SVGIG (reference sequence). V lost 4 bases and J 0 bases, leaving 12 bases between the germline ends. The CDR3 protein is CAWKVGGANTGELFF. The CDR3 DNA reads as TGTGCCTGGAAGGTGGGGGGCGCGAACACCGGGGAGCTGTTTTTT.

The chain carries TRBV5-1 and TRBJ1-1, with D possibly matching TRBD1 (6 bases). Germline V gene data show CDR1 as SGHRS and CDR2 as YFSETQ. The CDR3 has 14 residues. Trimming shortened V by 6 bases and J by 5 bases, and 17 bases separated the two germline ends. CDR3 nucleotides: TGCGCCAGCAAGGGCGGGGGGCTTGAGACTGAAGCTTTCTTT. Translated: CASKGGGLETEAFF.

CDR3 region: CASSQDREGGPADTQYF. CDR3 bases: TGCGCCAGCAGCCAAGATCGGGAGGGGGGGCCTGCAGATACGCAGTATTTT. The rearrangement uses TRBV4-3 and TRBJ2-3, with 8 bases lining up with TRBD2. V shed 0 bases and J 4 bases; nucleotides not matched to a gene: 9. This CDR3 is 17 amino acids long. Germline V gives CDR1 LGHNA, CDR2 YSLEER.

This clone was seen only a few times. The V and J genes are TRBV10-3 and TRBJ2-6; D remains unclear. CDR3 length: 15 amino acids. Germline CDR1 is ENHRY and CDR2 is SYGVKD. The germline V and J ends were trimmed by 0 bases and 5 bases, with 8 bases remaining between them. This chain's CDR3 is CAISESTGRANVLTF. The CDR3 bases are TGTGCCATCAGTGAGTCGACCGGGCGGGCCAACGTCCTGACTTTC.

This chain links TRBV7-2 with TRBJ2-2; 13 bases agree with TRBD2. The CDR3 sequence is 17 residues long. Germline lookup yields CDR1 SGHTA and CDR2 FQGNSA. The junction had 9 bases not matched to a gene; V was cut back by 5 bases and J by 6 bases. CDR3 region: CASSARTSGGRAGELFF. CDR3 DNA sequence: TGTGCCAGCAGCGCCCGGACTAGCGGGGGAAGGGCCGGGGAGCTGTTTTTT.

This clone was found a few times. The CDR3 carries no conserved terminal phenylalanine or tryptophan, so it likely arises from a read error. No DNA is shown, since the ends of the CDR3 on it are uncertain; the CDR3 is the one TCRdb lists. The V and J genes are TRBV6-1 and TRBJ1-1. The CDR3 length equals 12 residues, ends included. Germline V CDR1 and CDR2: MNHNS, SASEGT. The CDR3 here is CASSFPGRDGFL.

V usage is TRBV7-6 and J usage is TRBJ2-1; 10 bases are shared with TRBD2. The CDR3 is made up of 16 amino acids. Germline V gene data show CDR1 as SGHVS and CDR2 as FNYEAQ. V was clipped by 3 bases and J by 1 base; unmatched bases: 3. The CDR3: CASSFSGGPSYNEQFF. CDR3 DNA: TGTGCCAGCAGCTTTAGCGGGGGGCCGTCCTACAATGAGCAGTTCTTC. The whole variable domain, remainder taken from reference TRBV7-6 and TRBJ2-1, is GAGVSQSPRYKVTKRGQDVALRCDPISGHVSLYWYRQALGQGPEFLTYFNYEAQQDKSGLPNDRFSAERPEGSISTLTIQRTEQRDSAMYRCASSFSGGPSYNEQFFGPGTRLTVL.

V gene TRBV5-1 combines with J gene TRBJ1-6; D is undetermined. Trimming pared 4 bases from V and 0 bases from J, leaving 14 bases between. This CDR3 is 17 amino acids long. CDR1 is SGHRS and CDR2 is YFSETQ in the germline V gene. The CDR3 DNA follows: TGCGCCAGCAGCCGGATTTCCCCTGGCTCCTATAATTCACCCCTCCACTTT. It codes for CASSRISPGSYNSPLHF.

V gene TRBV2 combines with J gene TRBJ1-1; the D gene is possibly TRBD1 (5 bases). CDR1 is SNHLY, CDR2 FYNNEI, per germline. The CDR3 is made up of 14 amino acids. V lost 2 bases and J 9 bases, leaving 16 bases between the germline ends. The CDR3 bases are TGTGCCAGCAGTGAACGGGAGGTCAGGGAGCAAGCTTTCTTT. This encodes CASSEREVREQAFF.

The chain carries TRBV14 and TRBJ2-1; D may be TRBD1 or TRBD2 (5 bases each). The CDR3 is 22 amino acids. Trimming took 3 bases from V and 3 from J, leaving 33 bases between them. Germline loops: CDR1 SGHDN, CDR2 FVKESK. CDR3 amino acids: CASSHGPTARVDVRDLYNEQFF. The CDR3 DNA is TGTGCCAGCAGCCATGGACCCACGGCACGGGTGGACGTTCGGGACCTCTACAATGAGCAGTTCTTC.

The V call is TRBV7-2, the J call TRBJ2-1; no clear D gene. Trimming pared 2 bases from V and 8 bases from J, leaving 4 bases between. Germline-derived CDR1 and CDR2 are SGHTA and FQGNSA. This CDR3 is built from 11 residues. CDR3 nucleotides: TGTGCCAGCAGCTTATACGATGAGCAGTTCTTC. It is translated as CASSLYDEQFF.

V gene TRBV4-1 combines with J gene TRBJ2-7; 9 bases match TRBD1. Trimming took 1 base from V and 2 from J; bases not matched to a gene: 6. The length of the CDR3 is 16 residues. Germline CDR1 reads MGHRA; CDR2 reads YSYEKL. CDR3 in amino acids: CASSQAGTGKTYEQYF. The CDR3, as DNA: TGCGCCAGCAGCCAAGCCGGGACAGGGAAGACCTACGAGCAGTACTTC.

The chain combines TRBV29-1 with TRBJ2-1; 7 bases line up with TRBD2. CDR3 length: 14 amino acids. J lost 3 bases, V lost 7 bases, and 9 bases had no gene match. Germline CDR1 is SQVTM and CDR2 is ANQGSEA. The CDR3 sequence is CSGGVRGDYNEQFF. The DNA of the CDR3 is TGCAGCGGCGGGGTCCGGGGGGACTACAATGAGCAGTTCTTC.

This clone occurred a few times. The chain is built from TRBV14 and TRBJ2-7; TRBD2 is a possible D gene (7 bases). Germline V gene data show CDR1 as SGHDN and CDR2 as FVKESK. Trimming removed 5 bases at V and 2 bases at J, with 13 bases between. CDR3 length: 14 amino acids. In nucleotides, the CDR3 is TGTGCCAGCAGCTTTGGGGGGGGGCCCTACGAGCAGTACTTC. This codes for CASSFGGGPYEQYF.

The chain combines TRBV27 with TRBJ1-5, with D possibly TRBD1 on 6 matching bases. V dropped 5 bases and J dropped 2 bases, with 13 bases sitting between them. Germline V CDR1 and CDR2: MNHEY, SMNVEV (reference sequence). This CDR3 contains 15 residues. The CDR3 sequence is CASSIDRWGNQPQHF. The CDR3 region has the DNA TGTGCCAGCAGTATTGACAGGTGGGGCAATCAGCCCCAGCATTTT.

V usage is TRBV7-2 and J usage is TRBJ2-5, with 11 bases that match TRBD2. V shed 5 bases, J shed 5 bases, and the junction held 10 bases outside the gene matches. The germline V gene has CDR1 SGHTA and CDR2 FQGNSA. There are 16 residues in the CDR3. The CDR3: CASSPSSTSGVETQYF. The CDR3 DNA is TGTGCCAGCAGCCCCTCCTCGACTAGCGGGGTGGAGACCCAGTACTTC.